One sample yielded the 2 T cell receptor beta chains listed below, sequenced in a study of cytomegalovirus exposure and HLA in healthy donors (dated by TCRdb to 2016 to 2017). Library preparation used the immunoSEQ multiplex PCR assay. For the multiplex PCR, a mixture combining 60 forward primers for TCR Vbeta segments and 13 reverse primers for TCR Jbeta segments was used. Sourced from immuneACCESS, this table was stored by TCRdb with only in-frame sequences that have V and J called. A share of the clones is absent; for the studies checked, an unresolved V gene accounts for under half, and the remainder has no known explanation. This sample has some 120,000 clones in its table, and 15% of those were observed once. The ten largest clonotypes hold under 2.5% of the sample. The sample comprised PBMCs. These receptors all come from a woman in her late teens or twenties in good health and CMV-seronegative.

This clone has more than one count but fewer than ten. The V call is TRBV28, the J call TRBJ1-5; 10 bases are shared with TRBD1. With V trimmed by 2 bases and J by 7 bases, 5 bases remained unmatched. Germline V gene sequence: CDR1 MDHEN, CDR2 SYDVKM. The CDR3 has 15 residues. The CDR3 DNA reads TGTGCCAGCAGTTTAGACAGGGGGCGAAGACAGCCCCAGCATTTT. This codes for CASSLDRGRRQPQHF.

This clone was seen only a few times. The V and J genes are TRBV4-2 and TRBJ1-4; no clear D gene. V lost 1 base and J lost 6, with 6 bases in between. This CDR3 has 13 amino acids. Germline CDR1 LGHNA, CDR2 YNFKEQ. The DNA of the CDR3 is TGTGCCAGCAGCCAAGGCGGGGATGAAAAACTGTTTTTT. It encodes CASSQGGDEKLFF.